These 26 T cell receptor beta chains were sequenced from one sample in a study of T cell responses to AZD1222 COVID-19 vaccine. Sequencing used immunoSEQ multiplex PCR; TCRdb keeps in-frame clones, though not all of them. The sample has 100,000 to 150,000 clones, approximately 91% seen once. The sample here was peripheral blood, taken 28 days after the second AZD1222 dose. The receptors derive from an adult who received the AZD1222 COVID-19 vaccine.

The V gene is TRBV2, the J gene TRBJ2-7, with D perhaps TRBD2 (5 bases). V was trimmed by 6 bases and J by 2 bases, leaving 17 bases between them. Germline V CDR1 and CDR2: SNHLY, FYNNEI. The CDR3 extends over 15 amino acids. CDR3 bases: TGTGCCAGCAGAGACCTAGCCAGTTGGGCCTACGAGCAGTACTTC. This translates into CASRDLASWAYEQYF.

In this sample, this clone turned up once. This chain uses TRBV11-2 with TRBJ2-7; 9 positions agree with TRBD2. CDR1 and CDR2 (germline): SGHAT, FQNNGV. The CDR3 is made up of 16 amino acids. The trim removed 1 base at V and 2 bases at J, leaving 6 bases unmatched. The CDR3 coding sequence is TGTGCCAGCAGCTTAGCAATCGGACTAGCGACCTACGAGCAGTACTTC. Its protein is CASSLAIGLATYEQYF.

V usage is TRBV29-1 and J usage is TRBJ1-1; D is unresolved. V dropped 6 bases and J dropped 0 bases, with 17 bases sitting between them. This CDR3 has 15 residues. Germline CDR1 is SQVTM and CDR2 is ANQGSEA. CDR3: CSVAPGWGMNTEAFF. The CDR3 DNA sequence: TGCAGCGTCGCCCCGGGCTGGGGAATGAACACTGAAGCTTTCTTT.

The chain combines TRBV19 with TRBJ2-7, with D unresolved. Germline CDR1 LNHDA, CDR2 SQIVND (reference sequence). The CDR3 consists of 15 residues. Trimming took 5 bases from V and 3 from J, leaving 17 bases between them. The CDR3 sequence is CASSPRTVTIYEQYF. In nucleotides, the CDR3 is TGTGCCAGTAGTCCGCGGACCGTTACTATCTACGAGCAGTACTTC.

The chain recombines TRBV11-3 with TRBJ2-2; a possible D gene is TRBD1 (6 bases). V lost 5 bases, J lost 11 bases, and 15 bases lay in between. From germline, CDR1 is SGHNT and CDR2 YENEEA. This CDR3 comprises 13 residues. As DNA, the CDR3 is TGTGCCAGCAGCCTCAGGGGACAACCAGAGCTGTTTTTT. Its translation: CASSLRGQPELFF.

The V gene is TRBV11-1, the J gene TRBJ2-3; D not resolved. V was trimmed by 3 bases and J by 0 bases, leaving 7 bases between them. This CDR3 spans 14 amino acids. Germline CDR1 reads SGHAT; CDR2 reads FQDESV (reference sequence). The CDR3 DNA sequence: TGTGCCAGCAGCTTCGACCTTAGCACAGATACGCAGTATTTT. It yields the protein CASSFDLSTDTQYF.

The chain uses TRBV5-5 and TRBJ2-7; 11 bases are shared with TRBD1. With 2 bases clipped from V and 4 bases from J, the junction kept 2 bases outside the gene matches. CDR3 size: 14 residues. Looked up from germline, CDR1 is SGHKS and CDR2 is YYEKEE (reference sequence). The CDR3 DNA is TGTGCCAGCAGCTTCGGGACAGGGGGTTACGAGCAGTACTTC. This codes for CASSFGTGGYEQYF.

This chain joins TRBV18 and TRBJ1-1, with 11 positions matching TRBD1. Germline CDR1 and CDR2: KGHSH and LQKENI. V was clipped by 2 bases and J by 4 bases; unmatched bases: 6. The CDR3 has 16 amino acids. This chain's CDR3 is CASSPTFGTGGTEAFF. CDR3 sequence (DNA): TGTGCCAGCTCACCAACTTTCGGGACAGGGGGCACTGAAGCTTTCTTT. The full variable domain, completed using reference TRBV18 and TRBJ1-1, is NAGVMQNPRHLVRRRGQEARLRCSPMKGHSHVYWYRQLPEEGLKFMVYLQKENIIDESGMPKERFSAEFPKEGPSILRIQQVVRGDSAAYFCASSPTFGTGGTEAFFGQGTRLTVV.

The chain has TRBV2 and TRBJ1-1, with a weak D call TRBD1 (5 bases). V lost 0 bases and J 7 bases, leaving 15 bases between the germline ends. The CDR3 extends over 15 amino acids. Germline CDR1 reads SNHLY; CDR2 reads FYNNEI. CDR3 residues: CASSEAPGTPVEAFF. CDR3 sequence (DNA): TGTGCCAGCAGTGAAGCCCCCGGGACCCCCGTTGAAGCTTTCTTT.

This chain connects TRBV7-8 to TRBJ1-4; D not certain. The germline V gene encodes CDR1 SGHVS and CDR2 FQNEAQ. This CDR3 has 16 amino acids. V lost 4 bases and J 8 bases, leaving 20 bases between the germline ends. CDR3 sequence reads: CASSSTRRLGGEKLFF. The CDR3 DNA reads TGTGCCAGCAGCTCCACGCGGAGGCTAGGTGGGGAAAAACTGTTTTTT.

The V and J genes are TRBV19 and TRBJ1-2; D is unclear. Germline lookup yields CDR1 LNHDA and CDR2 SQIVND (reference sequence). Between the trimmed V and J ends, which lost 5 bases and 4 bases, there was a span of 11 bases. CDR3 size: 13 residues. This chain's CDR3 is CASSLGSLYGYTF. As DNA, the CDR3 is TGTGCCAGTAGTCTAGGCAGCCTCTATGGCTACACCTTC.

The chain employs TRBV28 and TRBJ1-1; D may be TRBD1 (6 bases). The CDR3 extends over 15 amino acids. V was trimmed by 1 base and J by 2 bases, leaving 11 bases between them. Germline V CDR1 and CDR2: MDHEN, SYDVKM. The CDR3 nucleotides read TGTGCCAGCAGTTTATTCGGGGGGCCTAACACTGAAGCTTTCTTT. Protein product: CASSLFGGPNTEAFF. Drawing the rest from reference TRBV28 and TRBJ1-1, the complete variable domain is DVKVTQSSRYLVKRTGEKVFLECVQDMDHENMFWYRQDPGLGLRLIYFSYDVKMKEKGDIPEGYSVSREKKERFSLILESASTNQTSMYLCASSLFGGPNTEAFFGQGTRLTVV.

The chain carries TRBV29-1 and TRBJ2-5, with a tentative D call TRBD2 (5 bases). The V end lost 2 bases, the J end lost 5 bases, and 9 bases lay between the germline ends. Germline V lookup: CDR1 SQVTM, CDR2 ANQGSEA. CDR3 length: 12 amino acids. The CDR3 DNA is TGCAGCGTTGAAACTAGTGCGGAGACCCAGTACTTC. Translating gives CSVETSAETQYF.

The CDR3 DNA is TGTGCCAGCAGCCAACGGATAGGGACTAGCGGCAATGAGCAGTTCTTC. Its protein is CASSQRIGTSGNEQFF. The rearrangement uses TRBV3-1 (or the pseudogene TRBV3-2) and TRBJ2-1; 11 bases match TRBD2. With 2 bases clipped from V and 6 bases from J, the junction kept 6 bases outside the gene matches. This CDR3 has 16 residues. Germline V gene lookup returns CDR1 LGHDT and CDR2 YNNKEL (reference sequence).

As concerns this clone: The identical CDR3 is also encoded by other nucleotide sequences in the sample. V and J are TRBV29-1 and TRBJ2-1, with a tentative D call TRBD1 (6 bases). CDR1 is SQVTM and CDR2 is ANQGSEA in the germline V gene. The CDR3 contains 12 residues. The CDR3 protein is CSAAGAYNEQFF. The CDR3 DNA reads TGCAGTGCGGCAGGGGCCTACAATGAGCAGTTCTTC.

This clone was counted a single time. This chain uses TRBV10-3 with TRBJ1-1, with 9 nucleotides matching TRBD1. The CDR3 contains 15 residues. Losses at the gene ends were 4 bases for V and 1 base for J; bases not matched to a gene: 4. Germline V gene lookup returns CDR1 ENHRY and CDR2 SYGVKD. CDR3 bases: TGTGCCATCAGTGCTCCGGGACAGGGGAACACTGAAGCTTTCTTT. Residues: CAISAPGQGNTEAFF.

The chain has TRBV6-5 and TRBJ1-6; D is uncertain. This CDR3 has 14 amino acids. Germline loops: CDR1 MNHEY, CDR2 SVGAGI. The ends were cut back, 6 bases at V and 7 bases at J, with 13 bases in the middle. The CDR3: CASRPGLFNSPLHF. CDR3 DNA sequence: TGTGCCAGCAGGCCGGGCCTTTTCAATTCACCCCTCCACTTT.

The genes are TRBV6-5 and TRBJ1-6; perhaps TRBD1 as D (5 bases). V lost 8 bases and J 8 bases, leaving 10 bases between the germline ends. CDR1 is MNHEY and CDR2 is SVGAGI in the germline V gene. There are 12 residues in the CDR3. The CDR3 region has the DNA TGTGCCAGCGGGACGAACGATTCACCCCTCCACTTT. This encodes CASGTNDSPLHF.

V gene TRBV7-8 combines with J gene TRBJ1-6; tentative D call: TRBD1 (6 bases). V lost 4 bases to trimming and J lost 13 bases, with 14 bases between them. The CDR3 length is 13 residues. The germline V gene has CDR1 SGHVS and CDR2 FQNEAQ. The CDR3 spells CASSSQGSSPLHF. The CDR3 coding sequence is TGTGCCAGCAGCTCTCAGGGGTCCTCCCCCCTCCACTTT.

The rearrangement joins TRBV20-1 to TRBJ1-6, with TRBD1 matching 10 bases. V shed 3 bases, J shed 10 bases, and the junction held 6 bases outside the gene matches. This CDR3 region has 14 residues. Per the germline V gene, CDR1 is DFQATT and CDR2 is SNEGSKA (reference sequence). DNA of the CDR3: TGCAGTGCTAGTACGGGACAGGGGCGGTCACCCCTCCACTTT. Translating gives CSASTGQGRSPLHF.

CDR3 sequence: CASSVTSGISTDTQYF. The CDR3, as DNA: TGTGCCAGCAGCGTGACTAGCGGGATAAGCACAGATACGCAGTATTTT. This chain links TRBV5-6 with TRBJ2-3, with 11 positions matching TRBD2. J was trimmed by 0 bases and V by 4 bases; bases with no gene match: 4. Germline CDR1 SGHDT, CDR2 YYEEEE. CDR3 length: 16 amino acids.

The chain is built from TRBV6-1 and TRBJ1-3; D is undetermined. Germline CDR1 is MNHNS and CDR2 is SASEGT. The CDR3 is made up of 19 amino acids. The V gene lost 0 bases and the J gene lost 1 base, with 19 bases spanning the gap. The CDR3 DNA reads TGTGCCAGCAGTGAAGCGAGAACAATGCACAGCGGGTCTGGAAACACCATATATTTT. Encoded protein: CASSEARTMHSGSGNTIYF.

The CDR3 DNA reads as TGTGCCAGTAGTATGCGCAACTATGGCTACACCTTC. Amino acids: CASSMRNYGYTF. The chain employs TRBV19 and TRBJ1-2; D not certain. The V end lost 3 bases, the J end lost 2 bases, and 4 bases lay between the germline ends. This CDR3 spans 12 amino acids. The germline V gene encodes CDR1 LNHDA and CDR2 SQIVND (reference sequence).

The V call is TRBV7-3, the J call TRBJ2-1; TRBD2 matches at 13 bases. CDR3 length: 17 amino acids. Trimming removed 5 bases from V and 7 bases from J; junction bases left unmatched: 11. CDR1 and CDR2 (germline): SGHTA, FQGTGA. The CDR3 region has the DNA TGTGCCAGCAGCCCAGACTGGACTAGCGGGAGACTTAATGAGCAGTTCTTC. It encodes CASSPDWTSGRLNEQFF.

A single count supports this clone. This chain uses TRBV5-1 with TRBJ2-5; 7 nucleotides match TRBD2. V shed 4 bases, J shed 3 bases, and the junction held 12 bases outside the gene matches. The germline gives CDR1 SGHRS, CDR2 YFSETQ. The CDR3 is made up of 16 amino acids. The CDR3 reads CASSLLVGGEKETQYF. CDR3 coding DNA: TGCGCCAGCAGCCTGTTGGTTGGGGGGGAAAAAGAGACCCAGTACTTC.

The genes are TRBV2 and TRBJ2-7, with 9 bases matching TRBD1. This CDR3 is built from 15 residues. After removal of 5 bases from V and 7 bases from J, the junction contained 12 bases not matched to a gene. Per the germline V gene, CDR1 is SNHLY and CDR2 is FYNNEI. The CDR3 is CASSSDWDRAKEQYF. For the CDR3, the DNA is TGTGCCAGCAGTTCCGACTGGGACAGGGCGAAAGAGCAGTACTTC.